The table lists the clone carrying this TCR beta chain with a few counts. A much larger clone lies a single base off, so this may be a read error. This sample stems from a study of prognosis after radiotherapy for stage I lung cancer. The CDR3 spans 15 residues. Germline V gene sequence: CDR1 GTSNPN, CDR2 SVGIG (reference sequence). Trimming cost V 3 bases and J 3 bases, with 14 bases left between them. The TCR beta CDR3 region was amplified from genomic DNA, with two rounds of multiplex PCR being used for the amplification. Each TRBV and TRBJ gene had its own primer in the first PCR round. TCRdb re-called the multiplex PCR reads through MiXCR, storing one row per CDR3 protein. Of some 15,000 distinct CDR3 sequences in the sample, about 40% were seen once.

The V gene is TRBV30, the J gene TRBJ1-4, with D tentatively TRBD1 (5 bases). The sample here was PBMCs, taken before or after stereotactic body radiation therapy (not recorded which). This TCR was recovered from a donor over 45 with non-small cell lung cancer. The CDR3: CAWSSTGTANEKLFF. CDR3 DNA: TGTGCCTGGAGCTCAACCGGGACGGCTAATGAAAAACTGTTTTTT.